The clone carrying this TCR beta chain appeared a single time. The CDR3 covers 15 residues. Germline CDR1 MDHEN, CDR2 SYDVKM. Trimming stripped 3 bases from V and 1 base from J, with 9 bases between. Produced via immunoSEQ multiplex PCR; TCRdb's table is partial and in-frame only. The sample lists 45,000 to 60,000 clones; about nine tenths were seen once. The sample belongs to a study of OX40 agonist ivuxolimab in advanced cancers. In the study overall: Patients were under 90% male with ages roughly 23 to 79, mean 60.

Blood got drawn at baseline, again on cycle 4 day 1, and then on cycle 7 day 1. Sequencing used CD4+ or CD8+ T cells sorted from blood, obtained in a trial of the OX40 agonist ivuxolimab. This clonotype was sampled from an adult with an advanced solid tumor such as melanoma, head and neck, liver or kidney cancer. This sequence joins TRBV28 and TRBJ2-2; D not resolved. CDR3 in amino acids: CASSFLDQNTGELFF. For the CDR3, the DNA is TGTGCCAGCAGTTTCTTAGACCAGAACACCGGGGAGCTGTTTTTT.